These T cell receptor beta chains were read from a single sample in a study of shared clonotypes between healthy human individuals. Generated by immunoSEQ multiplex PCR, the TCRdb table keeps only in-frame clones and is missing some. Among millions of clones listed, around nine tenths were seen once. The source material was naive CD4+ T cells sorted from blood. The source is a man aged 18 to 29 in good health. CDR3s include the opening cysteine and the closing phenylalanine or tryptophan. The order of the fields is CDR3 protein, CDR3 DNA, clone size, D gene, V gene, J gene. The D gene is left open where the match is weak. Rows give clone size only sometimes, using once, few, many, or a class for an expanded clone.

cdr3_aa: CAWRGDGNEQFF
cdr3_nt: TGTGCCTGGAGGGGGGACGGCAATGAGCAGTTCTTC
clone_size: NA
d_call: NA
v_call: TRBV30
j_call: TRBJ2-1

cdr3_aa: CASSERYSGANVLTF
cdr3_nt: TGTGCCAGCAGTGAGAGGTATTCTGGGGCCAACGTCCTGACTTTC
clone_size: NA
d_call: NA
v_call: TRBV6-1
j_call: TRBJ2-6

cdr3_aa: CATSSGASGPRAIQYF
cdr3_nt: TGTGCCACCAGCAGCGGAGCTAGCGGCCCGCGGGCCATTCAGTACTTC
clone_size: NA
d_call: TRBD2
v_call: TRBV15
j_call: TRBJ2-4

cdr3_aa: CASSSHRPGLAGKDNEQFF
cdr3_nt: TGTGCCAGCAGCTCACACCGACCGGGACTAGCGGGGAAGGACAATGAGCAGTTCTTC
clone_size: NA
d_call: TRBD2
v_call: TRBV7-9
j_call: TRBJ2-1

cdr3_aa: CASSSLGGVNTGELFF
cdr3_nt: TGTGCCAGCAGTTCCCTCGGGGGAGTAAACACCGGGGAGCTGTTTTTT
clone_size: NA
d_call: NA
v_call: TRBV6-5
j_call: TRBJ2-2

cdr3_aa: CASRAREFPYNEQFF
cdr3_nt: TGTGCCAGCAGGGCTAGGGAATTTCCCTACAATGAGCAGTTCTTC
clone_size: NA
d_call: NA
v_call: TRBV6-5
j_call: TRBJ2-1

cdr3_aa: CASSQGFLAGIKGDEQFF
cdr3_nt: TGCGCCAGCAGCCAAGGGTTTCTAGCGGGAATAAAAGGGGATGAGCAGTTCTTC
clone_size: NA
d_call: TRBD2
v_call: TRBV4-3
j_call: TRBJ2-1

cdr3_aa: CASSVGLADYNEQFF
cdr3_nt: TGTGCCAGCAGCGTAGGACTAGCGGATTACAATGAGCAGTTCTTC
clone_size: NA
d_call: TRBD2
v_call: TRBV9
j_call: TRBJ2-1

cdr3_aa: CASSLRTAMNTEAFF
cdr3_nt: TGTGCCAGCAGCTTACGGACAGCTATGAACACTGAAGCTTTCTTT
clone_size: NA
d_call: NA
v_call: TRBV11-2
j_call: TRBJ1-1

cdr3_aa: CASKPPGGGETQYF
cdr3_nt: TGTGCCAGCAAACCGCCTGGGGGCGGTGAGACCCAGTACTTC
clone_size: NA
d_call: NA
v_call: TRBV5-4
j_call: TRBJ2-5

cdr3_aa: CASSRAHEQFF
cdr3_nt: TGTGCCAGCAGCCGCGCGCATGAGCAGTTCTTC
clone_size: once
d_call: NA
v_call: TRBV6-5
j_call: TRBJ2-1

cdr3_aa: CSVDGTSGGPKQETQYF
cdr3_nt: TGCAGCGTCGATGGGACTAGCGGGGGGCCGAAGCAAGAGACCCAGTACTTC
clone_size: NA
d_call: TRBD2
v_call: TRBV29-1
j_call: TRBJ2-5

cdr3_aa: CASSLVTVLNQPQHF
cdr3_nt: TGTGCCAGCAGCTTAGTCACAGTCCTTAATCAGCCCCAGCATTTT
clone_size: NA
d_call: NA
v_call: TRBV7-2
j_call: TRBJ1-5

cdr3_aa: CASSQESYYNSPLHF
cdr3_nt: TGTGCCAGCAGCCAAGAAAGCTATTATAATTCACCCCTCCACTTT
clone_size: NA
d_call: NA
v_call: TRBV14
j_call: TRBJ1-6

cdr3_aa: CASSEGLAGNQETQYF
cdr3_nt: TGTGCCAGCAGCGAGGGACTAGCGGGAAACCAAGAGACCCAGTACTTC
clone_size: NA
d_call: TRBD2
v_call: TRBV5-6
j_call: TRBJ2-5

cdr3_aa: CASSPVWRDTQYF
cdr3_nt: TGTGCCAGCAGCCCCGTGTGGAGAGATACGCAGTATTTT
clone_size: NA
d_call: NA
v_call: TRBV11-2
j_call: TRBJ2-3

cdr3_aa: CASSRSSGNTIYF
cdr3_nt: TGTGCCAGCAGCCGAAGCTCTGGAAACACCATATATTTT
clone_size: NA
d_call: NA
v_call: TRBV7-2
j_call: TRBJ1-3

cdr3_aa: CAISDIAGSAYNEQFF
cdr3_nt: TGTGCCATCAGTGATATAGCGGGGTCTGCCTACAATGAGCAGTTCTTC
clone_size: NA
d_call: TRBD2
v_call: TRBV10-3
j_call: TRBJ2-1

cdr3_aa: CASRRDSPRYYEQYF
cdr3_nt: TGTGCCAGCAGACGTGACAGCCCCCGTTACTACGAGCAGTACTTC
clone_size: NA
d_call: NA
v_call: TRBV28
j_call: TRBJ2-7

cdr3_aa: CASSQVHRGPNYGYTF
cdr3_nt: TGCGCCAGCAGCCAAGTCCACAGGGGGCCTAACTATGGCTACACCTTC
clone_size: NA
d_call: TRBD1
v_call: TRBV4-3
j_call: TRBJ1-2

cdr3_aa: CASRLVGFSSYEQYF
cdr3_nt: TGTGCCAGCAGACTGGTGGGCTTCAGCTCCTACGAGCAGTACTTC
clone_size: NA
d_call: NA
v_call: TRBV6-1
j_call: TRBJ2-7

cdr3_aa: CASKPGQQNSPLHF
cdr3_nt: TGTGCCAGCAAACCGGGACAGCAAAATTCACCCCTCCACTTT
clone_size: NA
d_call: TRBD1
v_call: TRBV2
j_call: TRBJ1-6

cdr3_aa: CASSLESRHTQYF
cdr3_nt: TGTGCTAGCAGCTTGGAGAGTAGGCATACGCAGTATTTT
clone_size: NA
d_call: NA
v_call: TRBV7-7
j_call: TRBJ2-3

cdr3_aa: CASSFGEHYGYTF
cdr3_nt: TGTGCCAGCAGCTTTGGGGAGCACTATGGCTACACCTTC
clone_size: few
d_call: NA
v_call: TRBV5-4
j_call: TRBJ1-2

cdr3_aa: CASSRERGDYNEQFF
cdr3_nt: TGTGCCAGCAGCCGAGAGCGGGGGGACTACAATGAGCAGTTCTTC
clone_size: NA
d_call: TRBD2
v_call: TRBV11-2
j_call: TRBJ2-1

cdr3_aa: CASSEAQRGAGGPDTQYF
cdr3_nt: TGTGCCAGCAGTGAAGCGCAGCGGGGAGCGGGGGGGCCAGATACGCAGTATTTT
clone_size: NA
d_call: TRBD2
v_call: TRBV2
j_call: TRBJ2-3